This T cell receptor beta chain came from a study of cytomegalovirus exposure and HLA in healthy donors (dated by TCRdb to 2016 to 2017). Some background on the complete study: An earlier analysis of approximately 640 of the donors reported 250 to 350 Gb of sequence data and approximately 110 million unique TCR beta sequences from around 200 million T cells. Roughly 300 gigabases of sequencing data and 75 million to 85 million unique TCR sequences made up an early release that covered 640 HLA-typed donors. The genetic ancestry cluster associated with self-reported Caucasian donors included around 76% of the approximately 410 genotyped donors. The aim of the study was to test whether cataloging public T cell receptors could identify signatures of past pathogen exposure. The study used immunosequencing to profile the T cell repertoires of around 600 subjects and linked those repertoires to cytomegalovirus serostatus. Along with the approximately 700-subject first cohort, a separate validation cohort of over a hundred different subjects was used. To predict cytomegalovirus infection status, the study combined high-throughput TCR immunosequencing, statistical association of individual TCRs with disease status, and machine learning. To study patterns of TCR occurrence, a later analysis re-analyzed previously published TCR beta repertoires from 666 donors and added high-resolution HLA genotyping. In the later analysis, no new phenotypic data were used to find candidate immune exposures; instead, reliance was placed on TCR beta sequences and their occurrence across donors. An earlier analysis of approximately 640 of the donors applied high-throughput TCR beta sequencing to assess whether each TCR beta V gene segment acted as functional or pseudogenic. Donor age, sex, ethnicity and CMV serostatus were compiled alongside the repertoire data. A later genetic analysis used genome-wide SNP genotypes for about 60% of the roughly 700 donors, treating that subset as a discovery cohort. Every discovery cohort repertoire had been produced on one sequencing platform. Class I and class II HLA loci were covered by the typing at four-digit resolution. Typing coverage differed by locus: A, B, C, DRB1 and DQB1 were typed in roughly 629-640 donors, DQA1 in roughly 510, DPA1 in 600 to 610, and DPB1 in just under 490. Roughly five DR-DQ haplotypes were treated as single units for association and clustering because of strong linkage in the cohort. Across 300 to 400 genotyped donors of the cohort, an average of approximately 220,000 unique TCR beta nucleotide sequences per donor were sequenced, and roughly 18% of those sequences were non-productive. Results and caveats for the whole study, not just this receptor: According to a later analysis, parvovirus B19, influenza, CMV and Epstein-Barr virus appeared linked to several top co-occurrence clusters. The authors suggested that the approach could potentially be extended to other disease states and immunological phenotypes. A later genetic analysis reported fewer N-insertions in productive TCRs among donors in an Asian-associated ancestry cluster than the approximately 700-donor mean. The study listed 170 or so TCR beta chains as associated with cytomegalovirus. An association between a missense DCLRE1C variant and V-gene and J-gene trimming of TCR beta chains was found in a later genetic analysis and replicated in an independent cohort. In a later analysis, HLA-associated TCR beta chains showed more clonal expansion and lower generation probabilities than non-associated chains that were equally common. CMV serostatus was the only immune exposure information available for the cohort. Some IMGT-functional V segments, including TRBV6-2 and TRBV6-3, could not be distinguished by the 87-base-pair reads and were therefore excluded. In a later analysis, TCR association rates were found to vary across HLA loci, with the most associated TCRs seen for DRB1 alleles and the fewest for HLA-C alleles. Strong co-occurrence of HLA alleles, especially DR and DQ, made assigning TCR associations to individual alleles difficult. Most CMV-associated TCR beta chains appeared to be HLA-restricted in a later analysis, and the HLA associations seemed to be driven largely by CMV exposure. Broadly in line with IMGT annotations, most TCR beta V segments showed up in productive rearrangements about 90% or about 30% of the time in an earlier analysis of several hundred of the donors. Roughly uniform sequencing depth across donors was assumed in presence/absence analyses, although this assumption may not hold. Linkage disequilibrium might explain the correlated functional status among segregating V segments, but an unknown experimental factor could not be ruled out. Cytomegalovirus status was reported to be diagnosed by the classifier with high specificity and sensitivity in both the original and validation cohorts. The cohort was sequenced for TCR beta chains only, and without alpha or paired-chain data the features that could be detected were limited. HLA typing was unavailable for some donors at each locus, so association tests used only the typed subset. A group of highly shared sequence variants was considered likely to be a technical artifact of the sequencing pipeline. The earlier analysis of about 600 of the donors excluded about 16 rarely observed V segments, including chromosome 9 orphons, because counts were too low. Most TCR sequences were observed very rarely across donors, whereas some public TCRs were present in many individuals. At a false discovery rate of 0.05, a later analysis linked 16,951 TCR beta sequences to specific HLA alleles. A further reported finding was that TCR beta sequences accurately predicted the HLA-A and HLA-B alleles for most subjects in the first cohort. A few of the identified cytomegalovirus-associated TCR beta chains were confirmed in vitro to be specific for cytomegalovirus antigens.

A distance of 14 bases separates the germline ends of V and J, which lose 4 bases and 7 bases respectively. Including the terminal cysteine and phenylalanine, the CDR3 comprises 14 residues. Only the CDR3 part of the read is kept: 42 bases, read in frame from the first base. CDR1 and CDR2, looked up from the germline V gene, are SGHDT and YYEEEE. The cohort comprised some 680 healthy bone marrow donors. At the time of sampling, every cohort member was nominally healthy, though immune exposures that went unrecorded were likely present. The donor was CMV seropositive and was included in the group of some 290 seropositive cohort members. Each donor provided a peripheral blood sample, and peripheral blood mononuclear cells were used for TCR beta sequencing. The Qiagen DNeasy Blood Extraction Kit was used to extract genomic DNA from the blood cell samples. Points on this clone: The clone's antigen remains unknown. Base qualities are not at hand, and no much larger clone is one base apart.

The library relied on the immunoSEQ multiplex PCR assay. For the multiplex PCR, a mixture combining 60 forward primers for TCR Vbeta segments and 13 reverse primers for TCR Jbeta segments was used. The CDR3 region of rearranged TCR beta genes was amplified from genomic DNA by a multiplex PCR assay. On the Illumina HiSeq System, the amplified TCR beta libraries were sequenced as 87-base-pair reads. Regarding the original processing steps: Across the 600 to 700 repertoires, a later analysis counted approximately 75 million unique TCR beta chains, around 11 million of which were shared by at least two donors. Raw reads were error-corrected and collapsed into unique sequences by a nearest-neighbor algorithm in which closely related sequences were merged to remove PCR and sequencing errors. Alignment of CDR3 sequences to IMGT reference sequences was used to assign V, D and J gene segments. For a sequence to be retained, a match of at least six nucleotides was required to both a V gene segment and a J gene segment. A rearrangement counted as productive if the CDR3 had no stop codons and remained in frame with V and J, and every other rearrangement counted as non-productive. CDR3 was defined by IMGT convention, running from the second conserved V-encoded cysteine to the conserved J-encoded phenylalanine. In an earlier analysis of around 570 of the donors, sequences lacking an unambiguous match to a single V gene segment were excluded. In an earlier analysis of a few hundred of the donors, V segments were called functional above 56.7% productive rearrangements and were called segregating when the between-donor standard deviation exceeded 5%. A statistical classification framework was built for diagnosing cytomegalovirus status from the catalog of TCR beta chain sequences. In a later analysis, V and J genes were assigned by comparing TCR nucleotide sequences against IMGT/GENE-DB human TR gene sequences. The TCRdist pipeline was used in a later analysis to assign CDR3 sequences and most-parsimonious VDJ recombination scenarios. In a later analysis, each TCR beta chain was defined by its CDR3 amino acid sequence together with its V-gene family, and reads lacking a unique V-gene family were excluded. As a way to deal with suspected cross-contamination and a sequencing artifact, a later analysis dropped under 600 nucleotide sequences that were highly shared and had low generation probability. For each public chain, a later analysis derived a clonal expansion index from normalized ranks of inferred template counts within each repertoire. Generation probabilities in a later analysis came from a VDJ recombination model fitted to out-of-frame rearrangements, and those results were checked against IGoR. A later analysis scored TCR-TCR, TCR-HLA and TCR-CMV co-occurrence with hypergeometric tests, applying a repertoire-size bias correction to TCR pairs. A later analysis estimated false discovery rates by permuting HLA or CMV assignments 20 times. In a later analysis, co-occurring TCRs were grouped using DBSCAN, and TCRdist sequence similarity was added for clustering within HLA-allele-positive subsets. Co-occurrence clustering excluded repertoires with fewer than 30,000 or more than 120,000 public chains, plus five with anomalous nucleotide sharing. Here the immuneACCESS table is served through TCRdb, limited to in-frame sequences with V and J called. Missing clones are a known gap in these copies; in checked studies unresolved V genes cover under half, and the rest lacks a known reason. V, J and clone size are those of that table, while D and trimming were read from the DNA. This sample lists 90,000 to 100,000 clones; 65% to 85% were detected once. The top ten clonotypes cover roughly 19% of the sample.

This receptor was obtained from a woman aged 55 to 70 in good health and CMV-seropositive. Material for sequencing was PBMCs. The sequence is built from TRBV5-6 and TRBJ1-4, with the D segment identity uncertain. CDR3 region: CASSPDGRVEKLFF. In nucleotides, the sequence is TGTGCCAGCAGCCCCGACGGGAGGGTTGAAAAACTGTTTTTT.